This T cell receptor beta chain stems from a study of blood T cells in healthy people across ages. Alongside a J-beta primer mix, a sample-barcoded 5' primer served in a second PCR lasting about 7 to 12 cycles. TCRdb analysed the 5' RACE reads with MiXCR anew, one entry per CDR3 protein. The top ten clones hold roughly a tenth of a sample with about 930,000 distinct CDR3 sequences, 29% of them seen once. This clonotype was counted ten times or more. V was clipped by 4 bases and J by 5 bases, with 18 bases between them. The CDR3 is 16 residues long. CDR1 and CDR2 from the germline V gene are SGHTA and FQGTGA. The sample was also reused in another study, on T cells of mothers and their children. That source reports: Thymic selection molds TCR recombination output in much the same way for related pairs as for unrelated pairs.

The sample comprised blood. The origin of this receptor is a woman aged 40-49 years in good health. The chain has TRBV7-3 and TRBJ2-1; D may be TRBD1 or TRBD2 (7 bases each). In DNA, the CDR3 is TGTGCCAGCAGCTCCAGCGGTGCAGGGGGGGACAATGAGCAGTTCTTC. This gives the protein CASSSSGAGGDNEQFF.